This T cell receptor beta chain was recorded in a study of blood T cell repertoires in COVID-19. Study context: Sources were T cells, B-cell-depleted T cells, or PBMCs; the material itself was cDNA or gDNA.

Per the study methods: Reference gene primers were amplified, and this amplification served to estimate nucleated cell counts. Here immunoSEQ multiplex PCR was the method, and the copy in TCRdb shows in-frame clones only, minus some. D and trimming come from the DNA, and the V and J calls and clone size come from that table. The data hold some 350,000 clones, with around 83% observed a single time. There are 15 residues in the CDR3. Germline-derived CDR1 and CDR2 are SGHAT and FQNNGV. Trimming left V 4 bases short and J 0 bases short, with 13 bases between. V usage is TRBV11-2 and J usage is TRBJ2-7; a weak D match, TRBD1 (6 bases). Sequencing input: peripheral blood. The TCR originated in a man younger than 40 with active or convalescent COVID-19. CDR3 bases: TGTGCCAGCAGCTCACTCCGGGACAACTCCTACGAGCAGTACTTC. Its protein product is CASSSLRDNSYEQYF.